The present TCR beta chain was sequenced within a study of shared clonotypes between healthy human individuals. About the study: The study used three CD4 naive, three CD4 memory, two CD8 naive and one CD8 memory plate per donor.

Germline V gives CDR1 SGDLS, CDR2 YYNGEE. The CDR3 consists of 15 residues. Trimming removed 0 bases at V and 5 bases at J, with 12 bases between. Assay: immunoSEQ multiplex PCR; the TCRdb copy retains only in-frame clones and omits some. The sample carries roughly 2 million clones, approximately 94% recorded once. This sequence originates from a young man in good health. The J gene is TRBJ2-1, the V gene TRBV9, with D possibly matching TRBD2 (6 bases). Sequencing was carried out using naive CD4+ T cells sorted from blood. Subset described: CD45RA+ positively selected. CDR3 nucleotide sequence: TGTGCCAGCAGCGTAGCTAGCGTAACCAACAATGAGCAGTTCTTC. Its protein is CASSVASVTNNEQFF. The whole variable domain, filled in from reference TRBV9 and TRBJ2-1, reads DSGVTQTPKHLITATGQRVTLRCSPRSGDLSVYWYQQSLDQGLQFLIQYYNGEERAKGNILERFSAQQFPDLHSELNLSSLELGDSALYFCASSVASVTNNEQFFGPGTRLTVL.